Below are 20 T cell receptor beta chains sequenced from a single sample in a study of healthy donors' naive CD4 and CD8 T cells (dated by TCRdb to between 2015 and 2016). The sequencing machine was a 454 GS FLX Titanium. A previously published linear amplification protocol was used to build the TCR libraries, starting from around 520 ng of total RNA. TCRdb itself trimmed the public reads at Q25 with fastp, ran MiXCR and retained productive beta chains. Rows with one shared CDR3 protein collapse into an entry with the most common genes and DNA. Within this sample are around 180,000 distinct CDR3 sequences, with around three quarters of them counted one time only. The biggest ten clones account for about 2.1% of the sample. Material: naive CD4+ and CD8+ T cells sorted from blood, pooled from several donors. The cell subset or site label of this sample denotes: FACS-sorted naive CD4+ (CD45RO-CD45RA+) and naive CD8+ (CD45RA+CD27bright) T cells. These receptors originate from a pool of human donors in good health; the sample pools cells from several healthy donors.

V is TRBV29-1 and J is TRBJ2-6, with D unresolved. The CDR3 covers 14 residues. CDR1 and CDR2 (germline): SQVTM, ANQGSEA. Trimming stripped 6 bases from V and 0 bases from J, with 9 bases between. The CDR3 protein is CSVAGSSGANVLTF. The CDR3 nucleotides are TGCAGCGTGGCCGGTAGCTCTGGGGCCAACGTCCTGACTTTC.

The V call is TRBV12-5, the J call TRBJ2-3; 10 bases are shared with TRBD2. CDR1 is LGHNT and CDR2 is FRNRAP in the germline V gene. This CDR3 contains 16 residues. V dropped 7 bases and J dropped 5; count of bases not matched to a gene: 12. In nucleotides, the CDR3 is TGTGCTAGTGTCCGGAGTTCTAGCGGGGGTGGAGATACGCAGTATTTT. Translation gives CASVRSSSGGGDTQYF.

This clonotype was counted a few times. The rearrangement links TRBV27 to TRBJ1-1; D uncertain. V was cut by 4 bases and J by 3 bases, with 9 bases left in between. The CDR3 covers 13 residues. Germline values: CDR1 MNHEY, CDR2 SMNVEV (reference sequence). The CDR3 DNA reads TGTGCCAGCAGTTCCCGTTTCGACACTGAAGCTTTCTTT. This codes for CASSSRFDTEAFF.

This clonotype has more than one count but fewer than ten. The chain recombines TRBV29-1 with TRBJ2-1; the D gene is possibly TRBD2 (6 bases). Trimming took 7 bases from V and 8 from J, leaving 18 bases between them. This CDR3 contains 13 residues. Germline-derived CDR1 and CDR2 are SQVTM and ANQGSEA. The CDR3 region is CSAEARGGYEQFF. As DNA, the CDR3 is TGCAGCGCCGAGGCTAGAGGAGGGTATGAGCAGTTCTTC.

V and J are TRBV29-1 and TRBJ1-1; D remains unclear. The CDR3 loop spans 11 amino acids. With 1 base removed from V and 4 bases from J, the gap between germline ends came to 4 bases. CDR1 and CDR2 from the germline V gene are SQVTM and ANQGSEA. The CDR3 nucleotides read TGCAGCGTTGAAGCCAGCACTGAAGCTTTCTTT. It specifies CSVEASTEAFF.

V gene TRBV6-1 combines with J gene TRBJ2-7; D call uncertain. The germline gives CDR1 MNHNS, CDR2 SASEGT. The CDR3 is made up of 14 amino acids. Trimming took off 1 base at V and 0 bases at J, with 7 bases between the two ends. As DNA, the CDR3 is TGTGCCAGCAGTGAAGATTACAACTCCTACGAGCAGTACTTC. Amino acid sequence: CASSEDYNSYEQYF.

The V call is TRBV29-1, the J call TRBJ1-1; TRBD1 matches at 8 bases. V lost 5 bases to trimming and J lost 6 bases; unmatched junction nucleotides: 2. CDR1 is SQVTM, CDR2 ANQGSEA, per germline. The CDR3 runs 11 residues. DNA of the CDR3: TGCAGCGTTAAACAGGGGGCTGAAGCTTTCTTT. Translating it yields CSVKQGAEAFF.

The chain carries TRBV5-1 and TRBJ2-4, with 8 bases lining up with TRBD1. J lost 0 bases, V lost 4 bases, and 6 bases had no gene match. Germline V CDR1 and CDR2: SGHRS, YFSETQ. The CDR3 runs 16 residues. This CDR3 reads CASSPGTGLAKNIQYF. CDR3 DNA: TGCGCCAGCAGCCCCGGGACAGGCTTAGCCAAAAACATTCAGTACTTC.

The chain is built from TRBV29-1 and TRBJ2-7; 12 nucleotides agree with TRBD1. The junction had 7 bases not matched to a gene; V was cut back by 4 bases and J by 6 bases. The CDR3 spans 14 residues. From germline, CDR1 is SQVTM and CDR2 ANQGSEA. The CDR3: CSVGPGTGGFEQYF. CDR3 DNA: TGCAGCGTTGGTCCTGGGACAGGGGGCTTCGAGCAGTACTTC.

The chain has TRBV27 and TRBJ2-7; D is perhaps TRBD2 (5 bases). Trimming stripped 5 bases from V and 7 bases from J, with 18 bases between. The CDR3 loop spans 14 amino acids. Germline V gene sequence: CDR1 MNHEY, CDR2 SMNVEV (reference sequence). This CDR3 is CASSLAAVGWEQYF. The CDR3 DNA reads as TGTGCCAGCAGTCTCGCAGCGGTGGGCTGGGAGCAGTACTTC.

CDR3 DNA: TGTGCCAGCAGTTACTCGAACCTAGCGGGAGTAGGGTACGAGCAGTACTTC. Translating gives CASSYSNLAGVGYEQYF. The V and J genes are TRBV6-5 and TRBJ2-7, with 10 bases identical to TRBD2. CDR1 is MNHEY and CDR2 is SVGAGI in the germline V gene. This CDR3 is 17 amino acids long. V shed 0 bases, J shed 4 bases, and the junction held 9 bases outside the gene matches.

The chain combines TRBV29-1 with TRBJ2-7, with D perhaps matching TRBD1 or TRBD2 (6 bases each). The germline gives CDR1 SQVTM, CDR2 ANQGSEA. Between the trimmed V and J ends, which lost 6 bases and 5 bases, there was a span of 20 bases. The CDR3 runs to 14 residues. The CDR3 sequence is CSVGGTQGTHEQYF. The CDR3 DNA reads TGCAGCGTCGGAGGGACACAGGGCACCCACGAGCAGTACTTC.

This rearrangement joins TRBV29-1 to TRBJ2-6; D may be TRBD1 (5 bases). Germline values: CDR1 SQVTM, CDR2 ANQGSEA. The CDR3 sequence is 18 residues long. V dropped 1 base and J dropped 0 bases, with 16 bases sitting between them. DNA of the CDR3: TGCAGCGTTGAAGTAACCCCGACAGACTTCTCTGGGGCCAACGTCCTGACTTTC. It encodes CSVEVTPTDFSGANVLTF.

This chain links TRBV27 with TRBJ2-1, with D perhaps matching TRBD1 or TRBD2 (5 bases each). This CDR3 is 15 amino acids long. Trimming shortened V by 8 bases and J by 3 bases, and 17 bases separated the two germline ends. Germline loops: CDR1 MNHEY, CDR2 SMNVEV (reference sequence). CDR3 sequence reads: CASGTRKGSYNEQFF. The CDR3 DNA follows: TGTGCCAGCGGCACTAGAAAGGGGAGCTACAATGAGCAGTTCTTC.

The chain is built from TRBV29-1 and TRBJ2-1, with D uncertain. Germline CDR1 reads SQVTM; CDR2 reads ANQGSEA. The CDR3 is made up of 15 amino acids. The V end lost 7 bases, the J end lost 0 bases, and 16 bases lay between the germline ends. For the CDR3, the DNA is TGCAGCGCCGATGACGTGAGTAACTCCTACAATGAGCAGTTCTTC. It specifies CSADDVSNSYNEQFF.

V and J are TRBV29-1 and TRBJ2-1; D possibly matches TRBD1 or TRBD2 (6 bases each). The germline gives CDR1 SQVTM, CDR2 ANQGSEA. The ends were cut back, 4 bases at V and 0 bases at J, with 13 bases in the middle. The CDR3 extends over 15 amino acids. DNA of the CDR3: TGCAGCGTTGTGGGGGGCGCAAGCTCCTACAATGAGCAGTTCTTC. Its protein product is CSVVGGASSYNEQFF.

The CDR3 region has the DNA TGTGCCAGCAGTTCCGGGACTAGGGAGTCCTACGAGCAGTACGTC. As protein: CASSSGTRESYEQYV. V gene TRBV6-2 or TRBV6-3 combines with J gene TRBJ2-7; 8 bases line up with TRBD2. The CDR3 consists of 15 residues. With V trimmed by 4 bases and J by 1 base, 6 bases remained unmatched. The germline V gene encodes CDR1 MNHEY and CDR2 SVGEGT.

In this sample, this clonotype turned up a few times. This chain uses TRBV4-1 with TRBJ2-7; no reliable D call. The CDR3 runs 15 residues. Trimming pared 3 bases from V and 0 bases from J, leaving 12 bases between. Germline-derived CDR1 and CDR2 are MGHRA and YSYEKL. The CDR3 spells CASSHLTVSSYEQYF. The CDR3 DNA follows: TGCGCCAGCAGCCACCTGACGGTGAGCTCCTACGAGCAGTACTTC.

The chain couples TRBV29-1 to TRBJ2-5; the match to TRBD1 covers 9 bases. J gave up 7 bases and V 7 bases, and 16 bases lay outside the gene matches. There are 15 residues in the CDR3. From germline, CDR1 is SQVTM and CDR2 ANQGSEA. CDR3 DNA: TGCAGCGCCGGGACAGGGCGCGAGCGGCAACGGACCCAGTACTTC. This translates into CSAGTGRERQRTQYF.

This clonotype was picked up a small number of times. The gene calls are TRBV30 and TRBJ2-5; no firm D call. CDR1 is GTSNPN, CDR2 SVGIG, per germline (reference sequence). The CDR3 spans 11 residues. The V and J ends lost 2 bases and 5 bases respectively, with 6 bases between them. The CDR3 DNA follows: TGTGCCTGGAGTAGTTGGGAGACCCAGTACTTC. Translation: CAWSSWETQYF.